The TCR beta chain under discussion was sequenced for a study of blood T cell dynamics during melanoma immunotherapy. The CDR3 length is 15 residues. Trimming took off 7 bases at V and 4 bases at J, with 14 bases between the two ends. Per germline, CDR1 MNHNS and CDR2 SASEGT. Each bulk PBMC sample had roughly 0.35 ug DNA loaded. Clones were sequenced by immunoSEQ multiplex PCR, and TCRdb holds only the in-frame ones, with some missing. Among approximately 17,000 clones listed, approximately 90% were seen once. This clone came up a few times. The time point is: week 3, after first cycle of checkpoint inhibitor.

The receptor's source is a human donor with melanoma. Sample: blood, taken from a patient treated with checkpoint blockade. The rearrangement uses TRBV6-1 and TRBJ2-6; a weak D match, TRBD1 (6 bases). CDR3 DNA sequence: TGTGCCAGCACAGGGGTTATTGGCGGGGCCAACGTCCTGACTTTC. It translates to CASTGVIGGANVLTF.